These 32 T cell receptor beta chains were sequenced from one sample in a study of brain metastases from non-small cell lung cancer. Only in-frame clones appear in the TCRdb table, and some are missing; sequencing was by immunoSEQ multiplex PCR. The sample carries roughly 14,000 clones, about 85% recorded once. Specimen: primary lung tumor tissue. Receptors originate from a donor at least 40 years old with non-small cell lung cancer.

The chain joins TRBV19 to TRBJ1-2; D is possibly TRBD1 (6 bases). The CDR3 extends over 15 amino acids. V lost 3 bases and J lost 3, with 14 bases in between. Per the germline V gene, CDR1 is LNHDA and CDR2 is SQIVND (reference sequence). The CDR3 reads CASSIPGRGHYGYTF. The CDR3 nucleotides are TGTGCCAGTAGTATCCCCGGCAGGGGTCACTATGGCTACACCTTC.

The chain has TRBV5-6 and TRBJ1-3; D is unresolved. V was trimmed by 1 base and J by 2 bases, leaving 10 bases between them. CDR1 is SGHDT and CDR2 is YYEEEE in the germline V gene. There are 15 residues in the CDR3. The CDR3 DNA reads as TGTGCCAGCAGCTTGAGCCCCCGAACTGGAAACACCATATATTTT. As protein: CASSLSPRTGNTIYF.

This clone has just a few counts. The chain joins TRBV30 to TRBJ2-1; 10 bases map to TRBD2. CDR3 length: 16 amino acids. Unmatched junction bases numbered 12, after V lost 3 bases and J lost 7 bases. Per germline, CDR1 GTSNPN and CDR2 SVGIG (reference sequence). The CDR3 bases are TGTGCCTGGAGAAGTCAGCGGGGGGGGTGGTGGAATGAGCAGTTCTTC. It translates to CAWRSQRGGWWNEQFF.

The chain recombines TRBV5-1 with TRBJ2-2; D not certain. Trimming took off 0 bases at V and 2 bases at J, with 11 bases between the two ends. The CDR3 length is 16 residues. CDR1 and CDR2 from the germline V gene are SGHRS and YFSETQ. Here the CDR3 reads CASSLVQFSNTGELFF. CDR3 DNA sequence: TGCGCCAGCAGCTTGGTTCAATTCTCTAACACCGGGGAGCTGTTTTTT.

The V call is TRBV5-8, the J call TRBJ1-1, with TRBD1 matching over 11 bases. Unmatched junction bases numbered 11, after V lost 2 bases and J lost 5 bases. Germline values: CDR1 SGHTS, CDR2 YDEGEE. This CDR3 has 17 amino acids. CDR3 DNA sequence: TGTGCCAGCAGCTTCCGGTGGACAGGGGGCCGTGGGACTGAAGCTTTCTTT. It encodes CASSFRWTGGRGTEAFF.

The count of this clone is one. V gene TRBV29-1 combines with J gene TRBJ1-5; no reliable D call. CDR3 size: 12 residues. The V gene's germline CDR1 is SQVTM and CDR2 ANQGSEA. Trimming shortened V by 4 bases and J by 4 bases, and 8 bases separated the two germline ends. Written as DNA, the CDR3 is TGCAGCGTTGGTGAAGGAAATCAGCCCCAGCATTTT. Translation gives CSVGEGNQPQHF.

CDR3 DNA: TGTGCCAGCAGCCAAGATCAATACACTGAAGCTTTCTTT. Translated, it gives CASSQDQYTEAFF. The chain links TRBV14 to TRBJ1-1; unclear D gene. Germline-derived CDR1 and CDR2 are SGHDN and FVKESK. The CDR3 has 13 amino acids. Trimming removed 0 bases at V and 3 bases at J, with 5 bases between.

This sequence joins TRBV5-1 and TRBJ1-3; TRBD1 might be the D (6 bases). Looked up from germline, CDR1 is SGHRS and CDR2 is YFSETQ. V was cut by 1 base and J by 0 bases, with 11 bases left in between. The CDR3 has 16 residues. The CDR3 nucleotides read TGCGCCAGCAGCTTGAGTAACAGGGCCTCTGGAAACACCATATATTTT. Its protein product is CASSLSNRASGNTIYF. Based on the CDR3 plus reference TRBV5-1 and TRBJ1-3, the full variable domain is KAGVTQTPRYLIKTRGQQVTLSCSPISGHRSVSWYQQTPGQGLQFLFEYFSETQRNKGNFPGRFSGRQFSNSRSEMNVSTLELGDSALYLCASSLSNRASGNTIYFGEGSWLTVV.

The chain has TRBV6-5 and TRBJ2-7; tentatively, D is TRBD2 (6 bases). Germline V gene data show CDR1 as MNHEY and CDR2 as SVGAGI. The CDR3 covers 14 residues. Trimming cost V 5 bases and J 8 bases, with 19 bases left between them. CDR3 bases: TGTGCCAGCAGTCAAAGGGACTCCCCGGGGAAGCAGTACTTC. The encoded protein is CASSQRDSPGKQYF.

V gene TRBV14 combines with J gene TRBJ2-7; 8 bases match TRBD2. CDR1 is SGHDN and CDR2 is FVKESK in the germline V gene. Trimming cost V 1 base and J 9 bases; bases outside gene matches: 8. This CDR3 is 14 amino acids long. The chain's CDR3 is CASSQAGAGGRQYF. The DNA for the CDR3 is TGTGCCAGCAGCCAAGCTGGCGCGGGAGGCCGGCAGTACTTC.

This clone has just a few counts. V is TRBV24-1 and J is TRBJ1-1; no clear D. With 5 bases removed from V and 3 bases from J, the gap between germline ends came to 9 bases. This CDR3 has 13 amino acids. The V gene's germline CDR1 is KGHDR and CDR2 SFDVKD. The CDR3 region has the DNA TGTGCCACCAGTGCCCCAGGAGACACTGAAGCTTTCTTT. Its protein product is CATSAPGDTEAFF.

V usage is TRBV7-2 and J usage is TRBJ2-1; D is perhaps TRBD1 (6 bases). Germline CDR1 SGHTA, CDR2 FQGNSA. This CDR3 region has 13 residues. V was trimmed by 5 bases and J by 6 bases, leaving 11 bases between them. CDR3 nucleotide sequence: TGTGCCAGCAGCCTCGGACAGATCAATGAGCAGTTCTTC. Translated, it gives CASSLGQINEQFF.

In its sample, this clone ranks as medium-sized. The chain links TRBV7-6 to TRBJ2-3; D may match TRBD1 or TRBD2 (5 bases each). Per the germline V gene, CDR1 is SGHVS and CDR2 is FNYEAQ. The V and J ends lost 5 bases and 0 bases respectively, with 9 bases between them. This CDR3 has 14 amino acids. The CDR3 loop reads CASSPGPSTDTQYF. The CDR3 DNA follows: TGTGCCAGCAGCCCGGGACCTAGCACAGATACGCAGTATTTT.

The rearrangement uses TRBV5-6 and TRBJ1-6, with TRBD1 as a possible D gene (5 bases). Looked up from germline, CDR1 is SGHDT and CDR2 is YYEEEE. Trimming removed 1 base at V and 9 bases at J, with 11 bases between. This CDR3 spans 14 amino acids. CDR3 sequence: CASSLRGTGSPLHF. The CDR3 DNA sequence: TGTGCCAGCAGCTTGAGGGGTACGGGTTCACCCCTCCACTTT.

The chain couples TRBV7-9 to TRBJ2-3; 11 bases match TRBD2. This CDR3 comprises 14 residues. Germline V gene lookup returns CDR1 SEHNR and CDR2 FQNEAQ (reference sequence). V dropped 5 bases and J dropped 7; count of bases not matched to a gene: 5. The CDR3 sequence: CASSPSSGGNTQYF. CDR3 DNA sequence: TGTGCCAGCAGCCCTTCTAGCGGGGGGAATACGCAGTATTTT.

This clone appeared a single time. The chain links TRBV5-1 to TRBJ1-3, with 7 bases lining up with TRBD1. V trimming: 1 base; J trimming: 2 bases; junction bases outside the gene matches: 3. The germline gives CDR1 SGHRS, CDR2 YFSETQ. This CDR3 has 15 amino acids. The CDR3 reads CASSLNQGAGNTIYF. The CDR3 DNA is TGCGCCAGCAGCTTGAACCAGGGGGCTGGAAACACCATATATTTT.

The rearrangement links TRBV2 to TRBJ2-7; possible D gene TRBD1, 6 bases. The ends were cut back, 7 bases at V and 4 bases at J, with 17 bases in the middle. Germline CDR1 is SNHLY and CDR2 is FYNNEI. CDR3 length: 14 residues. This CDR3 reads CASTLGAEGYEQYV. The DNA of the CDR3 is TGTGCCAGCACTTTGGGGGCTGAAGGGTACGAGCAGTACGTC.

This clone has only a few counts. The chain uses TRBV5-5 and TRBJ1-3, with D possibly matching TRBD1 (6 bases). V lost 1 base and J lost 1, with 12 bases in between. The CDR3 sequence is 16 residues long. Germline V gene data show CDR1 as SGHKS and CDR2 as YYEKEE (reference sequence). CDR3 sequence reads: CASSLKGELSGNTIYF. In DNA form, the CDR3 reads TGTGCCAGCAGCTTGAAGGGGGAACTATCTGGAAACACCATATATTTT.

This rearrangement joins TRBV29-1 to TRBJ2-3; tentatively, D is TRBD1 (5 bases). Trimming took off 6 bases at V and 3 bases at J, with 10 bases between the two ends. This CDR3 region has 12 residues. CDR1 and CDR2 (germline): SQVTM, ANQGSEA. The CDR3 spells CSVDRETDTQYF. CDR3 in DNA: TGCAGCGTAGACAGAGAAACAGATACGCAGTATTTT.

The V call is TRBV10-3, the J call TRBJ2-5, with 7 bases identical to TRBD2. The CDR3 spans 15 residues. Germline V gene sequence: CDR1 ENHRY, CDR2 SYGVKD. The V segment lost 0 bases and the J segment 2 bases; nucleotides outside the gene matches: 3. The CDR3 reads CAISESLAVQETQYF. The CDR3 region has the DNA TGTGCCATCAGTGAGTCGCTAGCGGTTCAAGAGACCCAGTACTTC.

A word on this clone: One junction end disagrees with the germline gene, perhaps due to a read error. CDR3 in amino acids: CASNLKRGTEAFF. As DNA, the CDR3 is TGTGCCAGCAACTTAAAGCGGGGCACTGAAGCTTTCTTT. The chain combines TRBV7-2 with TRBJ1-1, with D unresolved. The CDR3 runs 13 residues. Germline V CDR1 and CDR2: SGHTA, FQGNSA.

This chain uses TRBV7-6 with TRBJ1-4; TRBD1 matches at 7 bases. CDR3 length equals 15 residues. The ends lost 5 bases at V and 4 bases at J; junction bases unmatched: 7. Germline CDR1 is SGHVS and CDR2 is FNYEAQ. Written as DNA, the CDR3 is TGTGCCAGCAGCGCAGCGACAGGGAGTAATGAAAAACTGTTTTTT. Translating gives CASSAATGSNEKLFF.

The chain recombines TRBV15 with TRBJ2-2; tentatively, D is TRBD2 (7 bases). Looked up from germline, CDR1 is LNHNV and CDR2 is YYDKDF (reference sequence). The CDR3 runs to 17 residues. With 5 bases removed from V and 0 bases from J, the gap between germline ends came to 16 bases. The CDR3 is CATSLGRGIANTGELFF. The CDR3 coding sequence is TGTGCCACCAGCTTGGGGAGGGGGATCGCGAACACCGGGGAGCTGTTTTTT.

This rearrangement joins TRBV6-2 or TRBV6-3 to TRBJ1-1, with 8 positions matching TRBD1. This CDR3 comprises 15 residues. CDR1 and CDR2 (germline): MNHEY, SVGEGT. V was pared by 2 bases and J by 4 bases, with 6 bases of the junction left unmatched. As DNA, the CDR3 is TGTGCCAGCAGTTACAGGCTGACAGGGGCCACTGAAGCTTTCTTT. Translated, it gives CASSYRLTGATEAFF.

DNA for the CDR3: TGTGCCAGCAGTCAGGGGGACAGCGGGCCAAATTCACCCCTCCACTTT. Translation gives CASSQGDSGPNSPLHF. This chain joins TRBV13 and TRBJ1-6, with TRBD1 identical over 7 bases. Trimming removed 6 bases from V and 7 bases from J; junction bases left unmatched: 12. Germline V gene lookup returns CDR1 PRHDT and CDR2 FYEKMQ (reference sequence). The CDR3 loop spans 16 amino acids.

The chain carries TRBV27 and TRBJ1-2; TRBD1 might be the D (5 bases). The germline V and J ends were trimmed by 6 bases and 4 bases, with 18 bases remaining between them. Germline V gives CDR1 MNHEY, CDR2 SMNVEV (reference sequence). This CDR3 has 15 amino acids. The CDR3: CASSRSGSGFYGYTF. As DNA, the CDR3 is TGTGCCAGCAGCCGGTCAGGGAGTGGGTTCTATGGCTACACCTTC.

CDR3 sequence reads: CAWRSRNGPTNSPLHF. In DNA, the CDR3 is TGTGCCTGGCGGTCTAGGAACGGACCGACAAATTCACCCCTCCACTTT. The V gene is TRBV30, the J gene TRBJ1-6; D remains unclear. From germline, CDR1 is GTSNPN and CDR2 SVGIG (reference sequence). V was pared by 5 bases and J by 7 bases, with 21 bases between. This CDR3 is built from 16 residues.

This clone was detected only a few times. The J gene is TRBJ1-2, the V gene TRBV9, with 9 bases that match TRBD1. The CDR3 length is 15 residues. V lost 4 bases and J lost 5; bases outside the gene matches: 9. Germline CDR1 reads SGDLS; CDR2 reads YYNGEE. The CDR3 protein is CASSPRDRAGYGYTF. In DNA, the CDR3 is TGTGCCAGCAGCCCTAGGGACAGGGCTGGATATGGCTACACCTTC.

Concerning this clone itself: At one of its ends the junction is not consistent with the germline gene, which may arise from a read error. This chain uses TRBV30 with TRBJ1-3; tentatively, D is TRBD1 (5 bases). Germline assignment: CDR1 GTSNPN and CDR2 SVGIG (reference sequence). The CDR3 is made up of 13 amino acids. This chain's CDR3 is CAWSVKGTAVRGF. The CDR3 DNA sequence: TGTGCCTGGAGTGTAAAAGGGACGGCGGTTAGGGGTTTT.

Written as DNA, the CDR3 is TGTGCCAGCAGCACCCGACTAGGTCGCACCGAGACCCAGTACTTC. This codes for CASSTRLGRTETQYF. This chain uses TRBV5-8 with TRBJ2-5, with D maybe TRBD2 (6 bases). Germline V gene sequence: CDR1 SGHTS, CDR2 YDEGEE. V dropped 4 bases and J dropped 5 bases, with 18 bases sitting between them. This CDR3 contains 15 residues.

The CDR3 DNA follows: TGTGCCAGCAGTACCCTCGGCGCAGCTTATGGCTACACCTTC. It is translated as CASSTLGAAYGYTF. The chain joins TRBV25-1 to TRBJ1-2; D not certain. V was cut by 5 bases and J by 5 bases, with 15 bases left in between. Germline loops: CDR1 MGHDK, CDR2 SYGVNS. This CDR3 region has 14 residues.

The rearrangement joins TRBV5-1 to TRBJ1-6; D possibly corresponds to TRBD1 (6 bases). Deletions cut 4 bases from V and 6 bases from J, with 14 bases between. The CDR3 runs 15 residues. The germline CDR1 and CDR2 sequences are SGHRS and YFSETQ. The CDR3 DNA reads TGCGCCAGCAGCCCATCACAGGGCCTTAATTCACCCCTCCACTTT. This encodes CASSPSQGLNSPLHF.